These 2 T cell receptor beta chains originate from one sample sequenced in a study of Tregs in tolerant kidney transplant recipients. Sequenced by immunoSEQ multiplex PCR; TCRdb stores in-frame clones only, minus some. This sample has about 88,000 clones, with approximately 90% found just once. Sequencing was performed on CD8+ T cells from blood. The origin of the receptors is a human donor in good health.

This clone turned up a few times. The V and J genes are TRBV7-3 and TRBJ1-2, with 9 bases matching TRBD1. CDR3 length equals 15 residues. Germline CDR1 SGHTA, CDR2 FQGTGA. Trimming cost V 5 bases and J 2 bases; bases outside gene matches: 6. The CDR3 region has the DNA TGTGCCAGCAGCACCAGACAGGGGGAGAACTATGGCTACACCTTC. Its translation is CASSTRQGENYGYTF. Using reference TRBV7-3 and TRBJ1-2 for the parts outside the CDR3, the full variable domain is GAGVSQTPSNKVTEKGKYVELRCDPISGHTALYWYRQSLGQGPEFLIYFQGTGAADDSGLPNDRFFAVRPEGSVSTLKIQRTERGDSAVYLCASSTRQGENYGYTFGSGTRLTVV.

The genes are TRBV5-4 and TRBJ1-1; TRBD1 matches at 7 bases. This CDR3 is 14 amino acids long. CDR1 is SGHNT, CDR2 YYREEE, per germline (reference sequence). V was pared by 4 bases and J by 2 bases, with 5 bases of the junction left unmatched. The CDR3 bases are TGTGCCAGCAGCCCGGACAGGAGTAACACTGAAGCTTTCTTT. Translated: CASSPDRSNTEAFF.